The clone carrying this T cell receptor beta chain was detected a few times. Its specificity is not known. The data derive from a study of CD8 T cells in ankylosing spondylitis. TCRdb itself ran the 5' RACE reads through MiXCR, one entry per CDR3 protein. The sample yields just over 350,000 distinct CDR3 sequences, about 20% seen once. Deletions cut 7 bases from V and 6 bases from J, with 15 bases between. This CDR3 is 13 amino acids long. General observations from the study: Disease-linked clones, CD8+, were relatively rare in peripheral blood.

V and J are TRBV12-3 or TRBV12-4 and TRBJ1-2; D not resolved. The origin of this receptor is a male donor with ankylosing spondylitis or in good health (not recorded which). Sequenced material: blood, either unsorted or a sorted T cell fraction (not recorded which). CDR3 sequence: CASMEAVGHGYTF. The CDR3 DNA reads as TGTGCCAGCATGGAGGCGGTGGGCCATGGCTACACCTTC.